One T cell receptor beta chain is described in this entry. Germline CDR1 reads SNHLY; CDR2 reads FYNNEI. The V and J ends lost 2 bases and 5 bases, in that order; junction bases with no gene match: 7. This CDR3 has 15 amino acids. This sample is drawn from a study of blood T cell repertoires in COVID-19. Across the whole study: Acute and convalescent COVID-19 samples came from the United States, Italy and Spain. T cells, B-cell-depleted T cells, or PBMCs supplied cDNA or gDNA.

Study processing details: Nucleated cell number was recorded as an estimate derived from reference gene primer amplification. Assay used: immunoSEQ multiplex PCR; TCRdb lists only in-frame clones, some missing. Clone size and V and J calls were adopted from that table, with D and trimming inferred from the DNA. The table has roughly 120,000 clones, 79% seen once. The chain carries TRBV2 and TRBJ1-1; 8 bases align to TRBD1. The TCR originated in a woman at least 80 years old with acute or convalescent COVID-19. Sequencing input: peripheral blood. The CDR3 DNA reads as TGTGCCAGCAGTGAACAGGGGGCCCATGTTACTGAAGCTTTCTTT. Residues: CASSEQGAHVTEAFF.